Listed here is a single T cell receptor beta chain. This record comes from a study of patients and donors after allogeneic stem cell transplantation. V shed 9 bases and J 7 bases; nucleotides not matched to a gene: 17. The V gene's germline CDR1 is KGHDR and CDR2 SFDVKD. The CDR3 consists of 16 residues. TCRdb ran MiXCR on the RT-PCR reads and lists one entry per CDR3 protein. This sample has 400,000 to 500,000 distinct CDR3 sequences, with roughly 17% found just once. V usage is TRBV24-1 and J usage is TRBJ2-3; 8 nucleotides align to TRBD1. The source of this sequence is a human donor who was either an allogeneic HSCT recipient or a stem cell or donor lymphocyte infusion donor (not recorded which). It is not recorded whose cells these are; they may come from a transplant donor. Material: blood, either unsorted or a sorted T cell fraction (not recorded which). CDR3 sequence (DNA): TGTGCCACCGGAGGAAGCAGGGGGCCGGAACCCTATACGCAGTATTTT. It yields the protein CATGGSRGPEPYTQYF.